This T cell receptor beta chain came from a study of T and B cells in COVID-19 patients. The CDR3 is 16 amino acids. The germline V gene has CDR1 SGHTA and CDR2 FQGNSA. After removal of 5 bases from V and 0 bases from J, the junction contained 8 bases not matched to a gene. Each TRB amplification used about 250-550 ng of genomic DNA from blood. This clonotype has just a few counts. TRB rearrangements were amplified by multiplex PCR with BIOMED2 TRB-A/B primers. TCRdb itself ran the multiplex PCR reads through MiXCR, one entry per CDR3 protein. Of roughly 1,500 distinct CDR3 sequences in the sample, about a quarter were seen once.

The clonotype was recovered from a human donor with active COVID-19. This rearrangement joins TRBV7-2 to TRBJ2-3; TRBD1 agrees at 7 bases. The specimen sequenced was blood. CDR3 sequence: CASSIAGTDSTDTQYF. CDR3 sequence (DNA): TGTGCCAGCAGCATCGCCGGGACAGACAGCACAGATACGCAGTATTTT.